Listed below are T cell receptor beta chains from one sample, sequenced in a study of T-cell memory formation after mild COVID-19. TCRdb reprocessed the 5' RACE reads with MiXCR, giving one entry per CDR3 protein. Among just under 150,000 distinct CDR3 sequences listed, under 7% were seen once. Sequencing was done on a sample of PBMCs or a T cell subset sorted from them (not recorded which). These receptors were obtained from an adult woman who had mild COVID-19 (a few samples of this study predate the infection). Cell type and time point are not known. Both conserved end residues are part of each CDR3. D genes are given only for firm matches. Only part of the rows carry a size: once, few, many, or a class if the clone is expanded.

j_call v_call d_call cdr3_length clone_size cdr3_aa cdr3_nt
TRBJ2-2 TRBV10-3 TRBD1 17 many CAIRGTALLTDTGELFF TGTGCCATCAGGGGGACAGCTCTATTGACCGACACCGGGGAGCTGTTTTTT
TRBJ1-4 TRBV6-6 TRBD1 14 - CASSFGQGNEKLFF TGTGCCAGCAGTTTCGGACAGGGAAACGAAAAACTGTTTTTT
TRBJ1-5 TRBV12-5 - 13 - CASGSGRNQPQHF TGTGCTAGTGGCTCCGGCCGGAATCAGCCCCAGCATTTT
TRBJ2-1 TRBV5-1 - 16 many CASSFWTSSSYNEQFF TGCGCCAGCAGCTTTTGGACGTCTAGCTCCTACAATGAGCAGTTCTTC
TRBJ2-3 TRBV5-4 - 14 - CASSLASSADTQYF TGTGCCAGCAGCTTGGCGTCTAGCGCAGATACGCAGTATTTT
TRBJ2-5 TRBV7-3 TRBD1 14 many CASSLRDREGAQYF TGTGCCAGCAGCCTTCGGGACAGGGAAGGAGCCCAGTACTTC
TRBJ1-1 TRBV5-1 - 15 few CASSLEKWGWSEAFF TGCGCCAGCAGCTTGGAAAAGTGGGGTTGGAGTGAAGCTTTCTTT
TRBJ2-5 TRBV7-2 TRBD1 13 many CASSKDRGETQYF TGTGCCAGCAGCAAGGACAGGGGTGAGACCCAGTACTTC
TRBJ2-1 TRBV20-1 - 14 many CSARDPRRGNEQFF TGCAGTGCTAGAGATCCTCGGAGGGGGAATGAGCAGTTCTTC
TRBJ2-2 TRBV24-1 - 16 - CALYHIGLGHTGELFF TGTGCCCTATACCATATCGGTCTGGGGCACACCGGGGAGCTGTTTTTT
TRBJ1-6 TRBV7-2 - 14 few CASSLQPSGSPLHF TGTGCCAGCAGCTTACAGCCCTCCGGATCACCCCTCCACTTT
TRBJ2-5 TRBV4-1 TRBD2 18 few CASSPNAGLAGGRETQYF TGCGCCAGCAGCCCCAATGCGGGGCTAGCGGGGGGGCGTGAGACCCAGTACTTC
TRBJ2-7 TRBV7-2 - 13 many CASSSRTVYEQYF TGTGCCAGCAGCTCCCGGACAGTCTACGAGCAGTACTTC